The T cell receptor beta chain under discussion was sequenced for a study of CD8 T cells in Susac syndrome. Reverse transcription of about 0.5 to 1 ug RNA used random hexamers. TCRdb itself ran the immunoSEQ multiplex PCR reads through MiXCR, one entry per CDR3 protein. The sample records roughly 200,000 distinct CDR3 sequences, roughly 94% being singletons. From blood CD8+ and CD4+ T cells, the TCR beta chain was sequenced. From germline, CDR1 is MGHRA and CDR2 YSYEKL. The CDR3 length is 15 residues. V lost 0 bases to trimming and J lost 3 bases, with 12 bases between them. This TCR was sampled from a human donor with Susac syndrome. V is TRBV4-1 and J is TRBJ2-7; no clear D gene. Sequenced sample: CD4+ T cells from PBMCs. The CDR3 sequence is CASSQDALGGYEQYF. The DNA of the CDR3 is TGCGCCAGCAGCCAAGACGCGCTGGGTGGCTACGAGCAGTACTTC.